These T cell receptor beta chains were read from a single sample in a study of radiotherapy plus CTLA-4 blockade in lung cancer. The protocol was immunoSEQ multiplex PCR, while the TCRdb copy is restricted to in-frame clones and leaves out a portion. The sample holds more than 30,000 clones, roughly 70% seen once. The material sequenced was peripheral blood, taken from a patient treated with radiotherapy plus ipilimumab. The receptors derive from a human donor with non-small cell lung cancer who had stable disease on radiotherapy plus ipilimumab. Each CDR3 is given with its conserved first and last residue. D genes are given only for firm matches. Not every row has a clone size; where given, it reads once, few, many or a size class.

v_call: TRBV5-6
cdr3_length: 15
j_call: TRBJ2-3
d_call: NA
clone_size: NA
cdr3_nt: TGTGCCAGCACCCCCCTGAGGGGGAATCTAGATACGCAGTATTTT
cdr3_aa: CASTPLRGNLDTQYF

v_call: TRBV7-7
cdr3_length: 14
j_call: TRBJ2-5
d_call: NA
clone_size: NA
cdr3_nt: TGTGCTAGCAGCTTAGGAGGACGGCAAGAGACCCAGTACTTC
cdr3_aa: CASSLGGRQETQYF

v_call: TRBV30
cdr3_length: 16
j_call: TRBJ1-2
d_call: NA
clone_size: few
cdr3_nt: TGTGCCTGGAGTACACCTATTTTTCAGGGTAGCTATGGCTACACCTTC
cdr3_aa: CAWSTPIFQGSYGYTF

v_call: TRBV5-1
cdr3_length: 15
j_call: TRBJ2-1
d_call: TRBD2
clone_size: few
cdr3_nt: TGCGCCAGCGGAAAGCAAAAGCGGGAGGAAAATGAGCAGTTCTTC
cdr3_aa: CASGKQKREENEQFF

v_call: TRBV6-4
cdr3_length: 15
j_call: TRBJ2-2
d_call: NA
clone_size: NA
cdr3_nt: TGTGCCAGCAGTCAAGTCCCCACGATTACCGGGGAGCTGTTTTTT
cdr3_aa: CASSQVPTITGELFF

v_call: TRBV6-6
cdr3_length: 13
j_call: TRBJ2-5
d_call: TRBD1
clone_size: NA
cdr3_nt: TGTGCCAGCGTCCGGGACAGACAAGAGACCCAGTACTTC
cdr3_aa: CASVRDRQETQYF

v_call: TRBV6-5
cdr3_length: 11
j_call: TRBJ2-7
d_call: NA
clone_size: NA
cdr3_nt: TGTGCCAGCATGAACCACTACGAGCAGTACTTC
cdr3_aa: CASMNHYEQYF

v_call: TRBV6-5
cdr3_length: 14
j_call: TRBJ1-2
d_call: NA
clone_size: NA
cdr3_nt: TGTGCCAGCAGTTTAACCAATACTAACTATGGCTACACCTTC
cdr3_aa: CASSLTNTNYGYTF

v_call: TRBV28
cdr3_length: 16
j_call: TRBJ1-4
d_call: NA
clone_size: medium-sized
cdr3_nt: TGTGCCAGCAGTTCGTTAACAGGCGCAACTAATGAAAAACTGTTTTTT
cdr3_aa: CASSSLTGATNEKLFF

v_call: TRBV28
cdr3_length: 16
j_call: TRBJ1-1
d_call: TRBD1
clone_size: NA
cdr3_nt: TGTGCCAGCCGTATTAATGGGCAGGGGGCGAACACTGAAGCTTTCTTT
cdr3_aa: CASRINGQGANTEAFF

v_call: TRBV27
cdr3_length: 15
j_call: TRBJ1-1
d_call: NA
clone_size: few
cdr3_nt: TGTGCCAGCAGTTTAAAAAGGGGTATGAACACTGAAGCTTTCTTT
cdr3_aa: CASSLKRGMNTEAFF

v_call: TRBV5-4
cdr3_length: 16
j_call: TRBJ2-5
d_call: TRBD1
clone_size: NA
cdr3_nt: TGTGCCAGCAGCACCTCCGGACAGGAGTCTCAAGAGACCCAGTACTTC
cdr3_aa: CASSTSGQESQETQYF

v_call: TRBV5-1
cdr3_length: 14
j_call: TRBJ2-1
d_call: TRBD1
clone_size: NA
cdr3_nt: TGCGCCAGCAGCTCGGGACAGTCCTACAATGAGCAGTTCTTC
cdr3_aa: CASSSGQSYNEQFF

v_call: TRBV5-1
cdr3_length: 17
j_call: TRBJ2-1
d_call: TRBD2
clone_size: NA
cdr3_nt: TGCGCCAGCAGGGACCCCACTAGCGGGAATGGGTACAATGAGCAGTTCTTC
cdr3_aa: CASRDPTSGNGYNEQFF

v_call: TRBV5-1
cdr3_length: 16
j_call: TRBJ2-7
d_call: TRBD2
clone_size: few
cdr3_nt: TGCGCCAGCAGCTTGGAGGGGACTAGGGCGGGGAACGAGCAGTACTTC
cdr3_aa: CASSLEGTRAGNEQYF

v_call: TRBV27
cdr3_length: 14
j_call: TRBJ1-2
d_call: TRBD1
clone_size: NA
cdr3_nt: TGTGCCAGCAGCCGGATACAGGGGGCTCGTAGCTACACCTTC
cdr3_aa: CASSRIQGARSYTF

v_call: TRBV2
cdr3_length: 14
j_call: TRBJ1-2
d_call: NA
clone_size: NA
cdr3_nt: TGTGCCAGCAGTGCTTCCCCCCGTCATTATGGCTACACCTTC
cdr3_aa: CASSASPRHYGYTF

v_call: TRBV21-1
cdr3_length: 17
j_call: TRBJ2-7
d_call: NA
clone_size: NA
cdr3_nt: TGTGCCAGCAGCAAAGGGGGGGCTAGCGGGACTACTTACGAGCAGTACTTC
cdr3_aa: CASSKGGASGTTYEQYF

v_call: TRBV12-5
cdr3_length: 20
j_call: TRBJ2-1
d_call: TRBD2
clone_size: NA
cdr3_nt: TGTGCTAGTGGTTTTACCGCGCTCCCCTTTAGCGGGGACTCCTACAATGAGCAGTTCTTC
cdr3_aa: CASGFTALPFSGDSYNEQFF

v_call: TRBV6-5
cdr3_length: 13
j_call: TRBJ1-1
d_call: NA
clone_size: NA
cdr3_nt: TGTGCCAGCAGTTACGCCCGGACATCTGAAGCTTTCTTT
cdr3_aa: CASSYARTSEAFF

v_call: TRBV6-5
cdr3_length: 13
j_call: TRBJ1-4
d_call: TRBD1
clone_size: NA
cdr3_nt: TGTGCCAAAACAGGGGTGGCAAGGGAAAAACTGTTTTTT
cdr3_aa: CAKTGVAREKLFF

v_call: TRBV28
cdr3_length: 15
j_call: TRBJ2-7
d_call: TRBD2
clone_size: NA
cdr3_nt: TGTGCCAGCAGTTGGACCCCGGGACTAGCCATCAAGCAGTACTTC
cdr3_aa: CASSWTPGLAIKQYF

v_call: TRBV6-5
cdr3_length: 13
j_call: TRBJ2-1
d_call: TRBD1
clone_size: once
cdr3_nt: TGTGCCATATGGGACAGTTCCTACAATGAGCAGTTCTTC
cdr3_aa: CAIWDSSYNEQFF

v_call: TRBV18
cdr3_length: 13
j_call: TRBJ2-1
d_call: TRBD2
clone_size: once
cdr3_nt: TGTGCCAGCTCAACTAGCGGTCCTGCTGAGCAGTTCTTC
cdr3_aa: CASSTSGPAEQFF

v_call: TRBV29-1
cdr3_length: 16
j_call: TRBJ1-5
d_call: NA
clone_size: NA
cdr3_nt: TGCAGCGTTGAAGACCCTAGGGGGGGAAGCAATCAGCCCCAGCATTTT
cdr3_aa: CSVEDPRGGSNQPQHF

v_call: TRBV19
cdr3_length: 16
j_call: TRBJ1-5
d_call: NA
clone_size: once
cdr3_nt: TGTGCCAGTAGTATTCGAGGGAGAAAGGACAATCAGCCCCAGCATTTT
cdr3_aa: CASSIRGRKDNQPQHF

v_call: TRBV5-6
cdr3_length: 15
j_call: TRBJ2-3
d_call: NA
clone_size: NA
cdr3_nt: TGTGCCAGCAGCTCGACTGGAAGATTCACAGATACGCAGTATTTT
cdr3_aa: CASSSTGRFTDTQYF

v_call: TRBV27
cdr3_length: 12
j_call: TRBJ1-5
d_call: NA
clone_size: NA
cdr3_nt: TGTGCCAGCAGTTTAAGGGGACAGCCCCAGCATTTT
cdr3_aa: CASSLRGQPQHF

v_call: TRBV19
cdr3_length: 15
j_call: TRBJ2-7
d_call: TRBD2
clone_size: NA
cdr3_nt: TGTGCCAGTACTGGCGGGGTGGGAGGGTCCTACGAGCAGTACTTC
cdr3_aa: CASTGGVGGSYEQYF